Below are 23 T cell receptor beta chains sequenced from a single sample in a study of T cells expressing NK-cell markers. TCRdb re-called the 5' RACE reads, yielding one record per CDR3 amino acid sequence without DNA. This table holds over 250,000 distinct CDR3 sequences. The sample comprised blood T cells: a sorted CD56 or NKG2C T cell subset, CD4+ or CD8+ T cells, or bulk PBMC T cells (not recorded which). The receptors here all came from a woman aged 18-69 years in good health.

The genes are TRBV20-1 and TRBJ1-2. The germline CDR1 and CDR2 sequences are DFQATT and SNEGSKA (reference sequence). This CDR3 is 12 amino acids long. CDR3: CSAGGENYGYTF.

V usage is TRBV29-1 and J usage is TRBJ2-6; TCRdb's assignment of TRBD1 cannot be checked, as there is no DNA. The germline V gene encodes CDR1 SQVTM and CDR2 ANQGSEA. This CDR3 is built from 17 residues. The CDR3 is CSVPSPGTGVGANVLTF.

The rearrangement links TRBV7-3 to TRBJ2-1. Germline CDR1 SGHTA, CDR2 FQGTGA. The CDR3 length is 14 residues. This CDR3 reads CASSLMSWSGEQFF.

The chain employs TRBV12-3 or TRBV12-4 and TRBJ1-4. The CDR3 runs 15 residues. CDR3 loop: CASSRPAGGREKLFF.

The V gene is TRBV2, the J gene TRBJ2-2; absent DNA, TCRdb's TRBD1 call cannot be checked. The CDR3 is made up of 14 amino acids. Germline V gives CDR1 SNHLY, CDR2 FYNNEI. CDR3 region: CASRSQGRPGELFF.

The chain joins TRBV28 to TRBJ1-1; TCRdb lists TRBD1, though no DNA is available to test this call. Germline V gives CDR1 MDHEN, CDR2 SYDVKM. The CDR3 spans 15 residues. The CDR3 sequence is CASSASGSHDPEAFF.

The rearrangement uses TRBV15 and TRBJ2-3; with no DNA, the TCRdb D assignment of TRBD2 cannot be verified. Germline V lookup: CDR1 LNHNV, CDR2 YYDKDF (reference sequence). The CDR3 extends over 14 amino acids. The CDR3 protein is CATSRALMQDTQYF.

This chain uses TRBV15 with TRBJ2-5; TCRdb returns TRBD2, unconfirmable since there is no DNA. The CDR3 spans 17 residues. CDR1 and CDR2 from the germline V gene are LNHNV and YYDKDF (reference sequence). CDR3 protein: CATSRDNPGLTRRTQYF.

Here the CDR3 reads CASSSGTSSTYEQYF. This chain links TRBV5-1 with TRBJ2-7; TCRdb selects TRBD1, and the lack of DNA leaves this call unchecked. This CDR3 is 15 amino acids long. Germline V gene sequence: CDR1 SGHRS, CDR2 YFSETQ.

V and J are TRBV10-2 and TRBJ1-3; TCRdb picks TRBD1, but there is no DNA to check that call. Germline V CDR1 and CDR2: WSHSY, SAAADI. The CDR3 spans 15 residues. The chain's CDR3 is CASSEWGAGGNTIYF.

This chain links TRBV7-6 with TRBJ2-3. The CDR3 covers 14 residues. Germline loops: CDR1 SGHVS, CDR2 FNYEAQ. This CDR3 is CASSWSVGTDTQYF.

V gene TRBV3-1 combines with J gene TRBJ2-1; TCRdb's assignment of TRBD2 cannot be checked, as there is no DNA. The CDR3 covers 15 residues. Germline V lookup: CDR1 LGHDT, CDR2 YNNKEL (reference sequence). The CDR3: CASSPNNGLAGEQFF.

This sequence joins TRBV18 and TRBJ2-5; with no DNA, the TCRdb D assignment of TRBD2 cannot be verified. The germline CDR1 and CDR2 sequences are KGHSH and LQKENI. The length of the CDR3 is 15 residues. CDR3 sequence: CASSRGLAAQETQYF.

The CDR3 loop is CASSQDLTYQPQHF. The chain uses TRBV4-1 and TRBJ1-5. The CDR3 loop spans 14 amino acids. Germline CDR1 reads MGHRA; CDR2 reads YSYEKL.

This sequence joins TRBV7-6 and TRBJ1-1; TCRdb returns TRBD1, unconfirmable since there is no DNA. CDR1 is SGHVS and CDR2 is FNYEAQ in the germline V gene. CDR3 length: 15 residues. CDR3 in amino acids: CASSPGGRMNTEAFF.

The genes are TRBV9 and TRBJ2-1. CDR3 length: 14 amino acids. Germline lookup yields CDR1 SGDLS and CDR2 YYNGEE. The CDR3 spells CASSSDRSYNEQFF.

The V and J genes are TRBV18 and TRBJ1-1. Germline V lookup: CDR1 KGHSH, CDR2 LQKENI. CDR3 length: 13 amino acids. The CDR3 region is CASSPTDNTEAFF.

The J gene is TRBJ2-7, the V gene TRBV5-8; with no DNA, the TCRdb D assignment of TRBD2 cannot be verified. Germline V gene lookup returns CDR1 SGHTS and CDR2 YDEGEE. This CDR3 region has 15 residues. The CDR3 loop reads CASSLPRLGPYEQYF.

The chain recombines TRBV30 with TRBJ2-1; absent DNA, TCRdb's TRBD2 call cannot be checked. CDR3 length: 13 residues. Germline lookup yields CDR1 GTSNPN and CDR2 SVGIG (reference sequence). CDR3 region: CAWSSGGAREQFF.

The V call is TRBV18, the J call TRBJ1-2. The CDR3 is 14 amino acids. Germline CDR1 is KGHSH and CDR2 is LQKENI. CDR3: CASSPSQEGNGYTF.

The chain recombines TRBV24-1 with TRBJ2-5; TCRdb lists TRBD2, though no DNA is available to test this call. The CDR3 loop spans 15 amino acids. The germline gives CDR1 KGHDR, CDR2 SFDVKD. CDR3 sequence reads: CATSVGSGTRETQYF.

The rearrangement uses TRBV19 and TRBJ2-1. The CDR3 runs to 14 residues. The germline V gene has CDR1 LNHDA and CDR2 SQIVND (reference sequence). This CDR3 is CATSGWLAYNEQFF.

J is TRBJ2-3 and V is TRBV11-2. The CDR3 is 14 amino acids. From germline, CDR1 is SGHAT and CDR2 FQNNGV. CDR3 sequence reads: CASSYGSAGVLPLF.